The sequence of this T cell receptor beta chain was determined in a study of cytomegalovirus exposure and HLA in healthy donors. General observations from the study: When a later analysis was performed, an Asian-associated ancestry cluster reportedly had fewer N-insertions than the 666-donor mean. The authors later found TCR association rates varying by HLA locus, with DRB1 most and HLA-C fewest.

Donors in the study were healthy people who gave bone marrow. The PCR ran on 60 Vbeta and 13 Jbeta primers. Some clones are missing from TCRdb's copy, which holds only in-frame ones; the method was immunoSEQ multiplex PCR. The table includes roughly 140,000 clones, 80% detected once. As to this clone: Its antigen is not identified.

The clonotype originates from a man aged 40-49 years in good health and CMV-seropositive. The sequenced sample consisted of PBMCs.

This CDR3 is CASSLPGQPQHF. CDR3 DNA sequence: TGTGCCAGCAGCTTACCGGGTCAGCCCCAGCATTTT. The chain has TRBV7-9 and TRBJ1-5; the D is unclear. The V end lost 2 bases, the J end lost 6 bases, and 5 bases lay between the germline ends. The CDR3 covers 12 residues. Germline assignment: CDR1 SEHNR and CDR2 FQNEAQ (reference sequence).